This TCR beta chain came from a study of Ad26.COV2.S vaccination and SARS-CoV-2 variants. Germline CDR1 is SGHTA and CDR2 is FQGNSA. The CDR3 extends over 13 amino acids. Trimming took 1 base from V and 4 from J, leaving 4 bases between them. Clones were read by immunoSEQ multiplex PCR, and TCRdb kept only the in-frame ones, dropping some. The sample has 360,000 or so clones, approximately 90% seen once; the top ten hold approximately 1.9%. Regarding treatment: approximately 18 received Ad26.COV2.S at low or high dose, single or two shots; about 5 received placebo; per-sample allocation not given. Samples were taken on day 63 after the first vaccine or placebo injection. Remarks on this clone: The antigen remains unidentified.

General observations from the study: Measures of TCR breadth and depth may have fallen short of total T cell responses.

This chain uses TRBV7-2 with TRBJ2-2; no clear D gene. This material consisted of peripheral blood, taken in a trial of Ad26.COV2.S vaccine versus placebo. The sequence was obtained from a person between 18 and 65 years old who received the Ad26.COV2.S COVID-19 vaccine or a placebo. The CDR3 DNA sequence: TGTGCCAGCAGCTTAGAATTCACCGGGGAGCTGTTTTTT. It encodes CASSLEFTGELFF. The full variable domain, completed using reference TRBV7-2 and TRBJ2-2, is GAGVSQSPSNKVTEKGKDVELRCDPISGHTALYWYRQSLGQGLEFLIYFQGNSAPDKSGLPSDRFSAERTGGSVSTLTIQRTQQEDSAVYLCASSLEFTGELFFGEGSRLTVL.